A selection of T cell receptor beta chains follows, all from one sample in a study of regulatory T cells in long-lasting Graves disease. TCRdb reprocessed the multiplex PCR reads via MiXCR and lists one record per CDR3 protein. There are about 380,000 distinct CDR3 sequences in the sample; about 16% occur only once, and approximately 21% lies in the top ten. The source material was peripheral blood mononuclear cells (PBMCs), sampled at new diagnosis, from a patient treated with antithyroid drugs. The receptor source for this set is a female donor with Graves disease. Each CDR3 is given with its conserved first and last residue. Fields, in order: V gene, D gene, J gene, clone size, CDR3 protein, CDR3 DNA. A D gene is named only where the DNA matches it firmly. Clone size is stated in some rows and not others, as once, few, many or a class when expanded.

TRBV2,-,TRBJ1-6,many,CASKRSWTNNSPLHF,TGTGCCAGCAAAAGGTCCTGGACAAATAATTCACCCCTCCACTTT
TRBV2,-,TRBJ1-2,many,CASSVIGPEDWDGYTF,TGTGCCAGCAGTGTAATTGGCCCGGAGGATTGGGATGGCTACACCTTC
TRBV20-1,TRBD1,TRBJ1-1,-,CSAIYGDRGLHYTNTEAFF,TGCAGTGCTATTTACGGGGACAGGGGGCTCCACTATACGAACACTGAAGCTTTCTTT
TRBV6-2/TRBV6-3,TRBD1,TRBJ2-5,many,CASSYGTGQETQYF,TGTGCCAGCAGTTACGGGACAGGTCAAGAGACCCAGTACTTC
TRBV9,-,TRBJ1-1,many,CASSPTVRHTEAFF,TGTGCCAGCAGCCCCACCGTTCGTCACACTGAAGCTTTCTTT
TRBV19,-,TRBJ1-1,few,CASRDSGTLNTEAFF,TGTGCCAGTAGAGATTCCGGGACGTTGAACACTGAAGCTTTCTTT
TRBV3-1,-,TRBJ2-5,many,CASSQSALTVSRETQYF,TGTGCCAGCAGCCAATCGGCACTAACAGTCTCCCGAGAGACCCAGTACTTC
TRBV12-3/TRBV12-4,-,TRBJ1-5,few,CASSPKGVGNQPQHF,TGTGCCAGCAGTCCTAAGGGAGTCGGCAATCAGCCCCAGCATTTT
TRBV5-6,-,TRBJ2-2,-,CASSLVGANTGELFF,TGTGCCAGCAGCTTGGTGGGTGCGAACACCGGGGAGCTGTTTTTT
TRBV6-1,TRBD1,TRBJ1-5,-,CASRRDRGGDQPQHF,TGTGCCAGCAGAAGAGACAGGGGAGGGGATCAGCCCCAGCATTTT
TRBV5-8,-,TRBJ2-7,-,CANSLVGVYYEQYF,TGTGCCAACAGCTTGGTAGGGGTCTACTACGAGCAGTACTTC
TRBV6-2/TRBV6-3,TRBD2,TRBJ2-1,many,CASTGEMREGLDEQFF,TGTGCCAGCACTGGGGAAATGAGGGAGGGCCTTGATGAGCAGTTCTTC
TRBV5-1,-,TRBJ1-1,many,CASRALDGSTEAFF,TGCGCCAGCAGAGCCCTAGACGGTAGCACTGAAGCTTTCTTT
TRBV5-1,-,TRBJ1-4,many,CASSLSSTATNEKLFF,TGCGCCAGCAGCTTGTCGTCGACCGCAACTAATGAAAAACTGTTTTTT
TRBV24-1,-,TRBJ2-3,few,CATSDLKGSSTDTQYF,TGTGCCACCAGTGATTTGAAGGGGAGCAGCACAGATACGCAGTATTTT
TRBV28,TRBD1,TRBJ1-5,few,CASSLEGARQPQHF,TGTGCCAGCAGTTTAGAGGGGGCCAGGCAGCCCCAGCATTTT
TRBV7-9,-,TRBJ2-2,many,CASSATRGGTGELFF,TGTGCCAGCAGCGCGACGCGAGGGGGCACCGGGGAGCTGTTTTTT
TRBV6-2/TRBV6-3,TRBD1,TRBJ1-1,-,CASSRDRDSTEAFF,TGTGCCAGCAGTCGGGACAGGGACTCCACTGAAGCTTTCTTT
TRBV7-2,-,TRBJ2-3,many,CASSLGRGSTDTQYF,TGTGCCAGCAGCTTAGGGCGGGGAAGCACAGATACGCAGTATTTT
TRBV7-3,TRBD2,TRBJ2-3,-,CASSLLAGGHTDTQYF,TGTGCCAGCAGCTTACTAGCGGGGGGGCACACAGATACGCAGTATTTT
TRBV7-2,-,TRBJ1-1,many,CASSSFRGVSTEAFF,TGTGCCAGCAGCTCATTCAGGGGTGTGAGCACTGAAGCTTTCTTT
TRBV6-1,-,TRBJ1-2,many,CASSEMWQGSNYGYTF,TGTGCCAGCAGTGAAATGTGGCAGGGATCGAACTATGGCTACACCTTC
TRBV6-1,-,TRBJ1-3,many,CASGRGAGSGNTIYF,TGTGCCAGCGGAAGGGGCGCCGGATCTGGAAACACCATATATTTT
TRBV7-2,-,TRBJ2-1,-,CASSLDRTVAEQFF,TGTGCCAGCAGCTTAGATAGGACAGTAGCTGAGCAGTTCTTC
TRBV20-1,-,TRBJ1-6,many,CSAAEPSRYNSPLHF,TGCAGTGCAGCCGAGCCATCCCGCTATAATTCACCCCTCCACTTT
TRBV28,-,TRBJ2-3,many,CASRPDSSTQYF,TGTGCCAGCAGGCCCGACAGTTCCACGCAGTATTTT
TRBV12-3/TRBV12-4,-,TRBJ2-1,-,CASSLAGTYERYNEQFF,TGTGCCAGCAGTTTAGCTGGGACATATGAAAGGTACAATGAGCAGTTCTTC
TRBV14,TRBD2,TRBJ2-5,many,CASRGPGGPRETQYF,TGTGCCAGCAGGGGCCCGGGAGGGCCCAGGGAGACCCAGTACTTC
TRBV7-3,-,TRBJ2-3,many,CASSFGPGATDTQYF,TGTGCCAGCAGCTTTGGTCCGGGGGCTACAGATACGCAGTATTTT
TRBV27,-,TRBJ2-1,many,CASSLSAFSYNEQFF,TGTGCCAGCAGTTTATCGGCTTTCTCCTACAATGAGCAGTTCTTC
TRBV29-1,-,TRBJ2-7,many,CSVASGYEQYF,TGCAGCGTTGCCTCGGGCTACGAGCAGTACTTC
TRBV20-1,-,TRBJ1-2,many,CSARHGVSGYTF,TGCAGTGCTAGACATGGGGTATCGGGCTACACCTTC
TRBV5-5,TRBD2,TRBJ2-7,-,CASSSWTSGPYEQYF,TGCGCCAGCAGCTCCTGGACTAGCGGGCCCTACGAGCAGTACTTC
TRBV20-1,TRBD2,TRBJ2-5,many,CSARSSSGAQETQYF,TGCAGTGCTAGATCGTCTAGCGGGGCTCAAGAGACCCAGTACTTC
TRBV7-9,TRBD2,TRBJ2-1,-,CASSSGGTSGGVEQFF,TGTGCCAGCAGCTCTGGCGGGACTAGCGGGGGGGTGGAGCAGTTCTTC
TRBV29-1,-,TRBJ2-1,many,CSVVVSGVVDNEQFF,TGCAGCGTTGTTGTGAGTGGTGTGGTTGACAATGAGCAGTTCTTC
TRBV4-1,-,TRBJ1-1,few,CASSQDSLGGNSAFF,TGCGCCAGCAGCCAAGACTCTTTGGGGGGTAATTCGGCTTTCTTT
TRBV19,-,TRBJ2-6,-,CASSITQGSAFSGANVLTF,TGTGCCAGTAGTATAACTCAGGGGTCTGCTTTCTCTGGGGCCAACGTCCTGACTTTC
TRBV28,-,TRBJ2-4,many,CASRPGVKNIQYF,TGTGCCAGCAGGCCAGGGGTCAAAAACATTCAGTACTTC
TRBV6-1,TRBD2,TRBJ2-5,many,CASSPGTSGLETQYF,TGTGCCAGCAGCCCCGGGACTAGCGGGTTGGAGACCCAGTACTTC
TRBV7-9,-,TRBJ2-2,many,CASSSGRSSTGELFF,TGTGCCAGCAGTTCGGGGAGGTCCTCCACCGGGGAGCTGTTTTTT
TRBV2,-,TRBJ1-6,many,CASSDRRGGSPLHF,TGTGCCAGCAGTGATCGGAGGGGGGGTTCACCCCTCCACTTT
TRBV4-1,-,TRBJ2-5,many,CASSQDPTDQETQYF,TGCGCCAGCAGCCAAGATCCGACGGACCAAGAGACCCAGTACTTC
TRBV18,-,TRBJ1-2,-,CASSPTGGDNYGYTF,TGTGCCAGCTCACCTACCGGGGGTGACAACTATGGCTACACCTTC
TRBV7-2,TRBD2,TRBJ2-3,many,CASSQLAGTPDTQYF,TGTGCCAGCAGCCAACTAGCGGGGACCCCAGATACGCAGTATTTT
TRBV12-3/TRBV12-4,-,TRBJ2-6,-,CASSIPNSGANVLTF,TGTGCCAGCAGTATACCGAACTCTGGGGCCAACGTCCTGACTTTC
TRBV11-2,-,TRBJ2-1,few,CASSLERTGEQFF,TGTGCCAGCAGCTTAGAGCGAACAGGAGAGCAGTTCTTC
TRBV6-1,-,TRBJ2-5,many,CASSEAAGRQETQYF,TGTGCCAGCAGTGAAGCGGCAGGCCGCCAAGAGACCCAGTACTTC
TRBV7-9,-,TRBJ2-1,many,CASSEPQGGSSYNEQFF,TGTGCCAGCAGCGAGCCCCAGGGCGGATCTTCCTACAATGAGCAGTTCTTC
TRBV4-3,TRBD2,TRBJ2-3,few,CASSQALGREEYTQYF,TGCGCCAGCAGCCAGGCCCTAGGTCGGGAGGAATATACGCAGTATTTT
TRBV29-1,TRBD2,TRBJ2-7,many,CSVEGINTSGTYEQYF,TGCAGCGTTGAAGGCATTAATACTAGCGGAACCTACGAGCAGTACTTC
TRBV12-3/TRBV12-4,-,TRBJ2-2,few,CASSGARNTGELFF,TGTGCCAGCTCGGGGGCTCGAAACACCGGGGAGCTGTTTTTT